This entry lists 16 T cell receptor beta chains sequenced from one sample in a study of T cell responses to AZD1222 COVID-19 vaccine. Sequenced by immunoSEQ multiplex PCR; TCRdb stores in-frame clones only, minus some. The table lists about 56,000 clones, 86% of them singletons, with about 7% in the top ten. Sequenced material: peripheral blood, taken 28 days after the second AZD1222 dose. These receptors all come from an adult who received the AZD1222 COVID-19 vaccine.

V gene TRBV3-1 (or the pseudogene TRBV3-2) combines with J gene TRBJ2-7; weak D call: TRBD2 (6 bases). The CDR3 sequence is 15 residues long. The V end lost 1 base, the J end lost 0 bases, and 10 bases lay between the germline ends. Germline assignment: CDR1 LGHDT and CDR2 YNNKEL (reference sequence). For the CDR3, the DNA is TGTGCCAGCAGCCAAGTTGGGGGGAGCTCCTACGAGCAGTACTTC. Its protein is CASSQVGGSSYEQYF.

The CDR3 spells CASSLGTGIDEQYF. The CDR3 nucleotides read TGTGCCAGCAGCTTAGGGACAGGGATCGACGAGCAGTACTTC. The V gene is TRBV5-8, the J gene TRBJ2-7; TRBD1 agrees at 9 bases. CDR3 length equals 14 residues. V lost 2 bases and J lost 5; bases outside the gene matches: 5. The germline V gene has CDR1 SGHTS and CDR2 YDEGEE.

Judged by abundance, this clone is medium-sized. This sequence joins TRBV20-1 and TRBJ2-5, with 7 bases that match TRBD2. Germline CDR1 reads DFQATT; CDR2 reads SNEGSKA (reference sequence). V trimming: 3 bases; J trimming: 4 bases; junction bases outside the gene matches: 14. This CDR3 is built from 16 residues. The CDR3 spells CSASPRGGGRVETQYF. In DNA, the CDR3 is TGCAGTGCTAGTCCTAGGGGCGGGGGACGAGTAGAGACCCAGTACTTC.

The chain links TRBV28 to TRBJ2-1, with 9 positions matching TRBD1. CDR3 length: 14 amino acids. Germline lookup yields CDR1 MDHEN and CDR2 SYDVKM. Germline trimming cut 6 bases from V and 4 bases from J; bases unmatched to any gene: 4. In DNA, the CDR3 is TGTGCCAGCAGGGCGGGACAGGGATACAATGAGCAGTTCTTC. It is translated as CASRAGQGYNEQFF.

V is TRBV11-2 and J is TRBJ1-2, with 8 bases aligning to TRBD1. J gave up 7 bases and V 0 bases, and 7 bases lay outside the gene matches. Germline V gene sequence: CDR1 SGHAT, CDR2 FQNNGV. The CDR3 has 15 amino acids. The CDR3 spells CASSLESQGAVGYTF. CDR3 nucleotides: TGTGCCAGCAGCTTAGAGTCGCAGGGGGCCGTTGGCTACACCTTC.

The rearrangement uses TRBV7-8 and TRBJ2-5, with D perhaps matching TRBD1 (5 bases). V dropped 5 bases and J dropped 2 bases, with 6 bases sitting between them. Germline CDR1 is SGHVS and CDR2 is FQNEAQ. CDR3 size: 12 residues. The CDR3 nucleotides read TGTGCCAGCAGCCGACAGCAAGAGACCCAGTACTTC. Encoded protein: CASSRQQETQYF.

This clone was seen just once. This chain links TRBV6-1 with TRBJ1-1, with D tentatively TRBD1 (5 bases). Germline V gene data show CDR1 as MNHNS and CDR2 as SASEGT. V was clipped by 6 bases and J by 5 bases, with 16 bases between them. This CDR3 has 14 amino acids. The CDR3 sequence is CASRDRIGGTEAFF. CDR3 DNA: TGTGCCAGCAGGGATCGAATCGGGGGGACTGAAGCTTTCTTT.

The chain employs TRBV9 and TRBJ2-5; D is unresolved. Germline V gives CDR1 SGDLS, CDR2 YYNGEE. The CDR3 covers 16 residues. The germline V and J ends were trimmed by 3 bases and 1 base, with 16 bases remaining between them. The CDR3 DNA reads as TGTGCCAGCAGCGCAGCAACCGGACGGATCCAAGAGACCCAGTACTTC. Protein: CASSAATGRIQETQYF.

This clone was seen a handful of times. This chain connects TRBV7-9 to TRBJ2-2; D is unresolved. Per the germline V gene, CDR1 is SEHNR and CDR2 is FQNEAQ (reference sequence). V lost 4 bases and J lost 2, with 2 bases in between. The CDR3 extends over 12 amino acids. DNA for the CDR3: TGTGCCAGCAGCTACAACACCGGGGAGCTGTTTTTT. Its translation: CASSYNTGELFF.

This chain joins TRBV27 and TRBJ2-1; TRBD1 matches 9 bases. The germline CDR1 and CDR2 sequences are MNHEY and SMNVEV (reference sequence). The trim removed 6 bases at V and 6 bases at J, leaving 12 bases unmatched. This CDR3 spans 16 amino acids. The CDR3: CASSRQGEGRGNEQFF. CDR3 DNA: TGTGCCAGCAGCCGACAGGGGGAGGGCCGCGGCAATGAGCAGTTCTTC.

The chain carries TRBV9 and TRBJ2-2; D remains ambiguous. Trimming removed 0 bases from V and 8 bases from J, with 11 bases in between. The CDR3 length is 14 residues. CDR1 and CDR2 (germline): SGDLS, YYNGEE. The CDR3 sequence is CASSVEASRGELFF. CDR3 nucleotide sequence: TGTGCCAGCAGCGTAGAAGCTTCTCGGGGGGAGCTGTTTTTT.

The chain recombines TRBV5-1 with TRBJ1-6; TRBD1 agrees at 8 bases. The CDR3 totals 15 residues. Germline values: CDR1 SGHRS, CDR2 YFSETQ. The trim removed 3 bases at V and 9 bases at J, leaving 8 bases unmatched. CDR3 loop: CASSSDRASGSPLHF. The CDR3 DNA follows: TGCGCCAGCAGCTCGGACAGGGCGAGCGGTTCACCCCTCCACTTT.

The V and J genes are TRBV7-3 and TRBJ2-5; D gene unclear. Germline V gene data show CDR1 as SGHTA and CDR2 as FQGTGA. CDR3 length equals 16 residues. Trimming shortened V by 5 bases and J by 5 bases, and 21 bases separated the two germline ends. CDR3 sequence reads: CASSPRGASSRETQYF. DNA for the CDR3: TGTGCCAGCAGCCCACGCGGCGCTAGTTCTCGGGAGACCCAGTACTTC.

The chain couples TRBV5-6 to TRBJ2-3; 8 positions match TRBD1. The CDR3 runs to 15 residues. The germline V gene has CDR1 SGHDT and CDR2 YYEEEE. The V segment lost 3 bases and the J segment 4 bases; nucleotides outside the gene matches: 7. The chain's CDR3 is CASSSLDRAADTQYF. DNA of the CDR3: TGTGCCAGCAGCTCTTTGGACAGGGCCGCAGATACGCAGTATTTT. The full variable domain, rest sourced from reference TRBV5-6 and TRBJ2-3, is DAGVTQSPTHLIKTRGQQVTLRCSPKSGHDTVSWYQQALGQGPQFIFQYYEEEERQRGNFPDRFSGHQFPNYSSELNVNALLLGDSALYLCASSSLDRAADTQYFGPGTRLTVL.

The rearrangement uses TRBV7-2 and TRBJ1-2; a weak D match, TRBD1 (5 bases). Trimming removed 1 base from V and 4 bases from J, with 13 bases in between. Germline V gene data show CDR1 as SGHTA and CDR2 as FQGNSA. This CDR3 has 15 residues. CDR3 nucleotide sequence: TGTGCCAGCAGCTTAGACAGGCCCCCTCCCTATGGCTACACCTTC. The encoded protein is CASSLDRPPPYGYTF.

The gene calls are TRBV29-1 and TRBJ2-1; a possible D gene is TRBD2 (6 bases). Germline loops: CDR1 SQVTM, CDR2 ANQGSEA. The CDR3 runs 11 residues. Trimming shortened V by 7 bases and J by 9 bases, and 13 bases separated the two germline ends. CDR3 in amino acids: CSAEGSLEQFF. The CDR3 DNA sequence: TGCAGCGCGGAGGGTTCCCTTGAGCAGTTCTTC.